This TCR beta chain originates from a study of blood T cell repertoires in COVID-19. On the study more broadly: Researchers got acute and convalescent COVID-19 samples from the United States, Italy and Spain. T cells, B-cell-depleted T cells, or PBMCs provided the cDNA or gDNA that served as material.

Per the authors' pipeline: Reference gene primer amplification gave estimated nucleated cell counts. Using immunoSEQ multiplex PCR, the repertoire was profiled, and TCRdb retains in-frame clones only, with some absent. V, J and clone size reflect that table, while D and trimming were determined from the DNA. The sample shows approximately 100,000 clones, roughly 84% of them seen only once. CDR3 length: 13 residues. Germline assignment: CDR1 GTSNPN and CDR2 SVGIG (reference sequence). J lost 2 bases, V lost 5 bases, and 3 bases had no gene match. This clonotype was obtained from a woman aged 70-85 years with acute or convalescent COVID-19. Source material: peripheral blood. The chain recombines TRBV30 with TRBJ1-5; 7 nucleotides match TRBD1. The CDR3 nucleotides are TGTGCCTGGGGGACAGACCGCAATCAGCCCCAGCATTTT. This translates into CAWGTDRNQPQHF. The full variable domain, rest sourced from reference TRBV30 and TRBJ1-5, is SQTIHQWPATLVQPVGSPLSLECTVEGTSNPNLYWYRQAAGRGLQLLFYSVGIGQISSEVPQNLSASRPQDRQFILSSKKLLLSDSGFYLCAWGTDRNQPQHFGDGTRLSIL.